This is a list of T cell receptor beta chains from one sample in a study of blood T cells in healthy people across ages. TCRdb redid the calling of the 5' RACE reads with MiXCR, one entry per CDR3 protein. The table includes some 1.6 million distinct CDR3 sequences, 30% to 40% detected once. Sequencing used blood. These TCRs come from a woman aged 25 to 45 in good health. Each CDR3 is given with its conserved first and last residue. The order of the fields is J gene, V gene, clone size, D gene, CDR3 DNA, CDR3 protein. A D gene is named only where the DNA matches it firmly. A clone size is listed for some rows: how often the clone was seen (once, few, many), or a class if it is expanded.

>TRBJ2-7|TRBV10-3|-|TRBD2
TGTGCCTTACGAGCGGGACCCTCCTACGAGCAGTACTTC
CALRAGPSYEQYF
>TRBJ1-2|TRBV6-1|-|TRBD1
TGTGCCAGCAGTGCCGGGACAGGGCTTGGCCACACCTTC
CASSAGTGLGHTF
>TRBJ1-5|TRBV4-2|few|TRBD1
TGTGCCAGCAGCCAAGAAGGGACAGCGATTTCTAGCAATCAGCCCCAGCATTTT
CASSQEGTAISSNQPQHF
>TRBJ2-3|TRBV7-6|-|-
TGTGCCAGCAGCTTAGAACAGGGAACAGATACGCAGTATTTT
CASSLEQGTDTQYF
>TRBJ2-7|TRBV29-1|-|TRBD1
TGCAGCGTTGAAAGCCGTAGGGACAGCGGCTACGAGCAGTACTTC
CSVESRRDSGYEQYF
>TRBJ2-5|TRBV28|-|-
TGTGCCAGCAGTTCTATAGGGGGGGACAGGTACGGGACCCAGTACTTC
CASSSIGGDRYGTQYF
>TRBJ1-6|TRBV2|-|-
TGTGCCAGCAGTGTTCAAGGGGAGGGTAATTCACCCCTCCACTTT
CASSVQGEGNSPLHF
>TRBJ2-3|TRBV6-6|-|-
TGTGCCAGCAGAAACTACCAGGGGCTGGCAGATACGCAGTATTTT
CASRNYQGLADTQYF
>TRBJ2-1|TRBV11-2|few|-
TGTGCCAGCAGCGCAATGAGAGTGGGAATTCCCTACAATGAGCAGTTCTTC
CASSAMRVGIPYNEQFF
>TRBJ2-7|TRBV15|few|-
TGTGCCACCAGCAGAGATCCGAACGGGGCCCACGAGCAGTACTTC
CATSRDPNGAHEQYF
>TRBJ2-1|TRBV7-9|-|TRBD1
TGTGCCAGCAGCTTAGCGGGACAGGACCACAATGAGCAGTTCTTC
CASSLAGQDHNEQFF
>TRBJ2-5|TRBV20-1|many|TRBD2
TGCAGTGCTAGAGGGTTCGGAGCGGGGGGGCCGGGAGAGACCCAGTACTTC
CSARGFGAGGPGETQYF
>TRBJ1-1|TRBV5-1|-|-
TGCGCCAGCAGAGCCCCCCGTAGTGGTAGCACTGAAGCTTTCTTT
CASRAPRSGSTEAFF
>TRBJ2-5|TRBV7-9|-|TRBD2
TGTGTCAGCAGCTTAAGGCGGGAGGGCGCGAATGAGCAGTACTTC
CVSSLRREGANEQYF
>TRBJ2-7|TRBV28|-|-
TGTGCCAGCAGTTTCGTTCCTAGCGCACTTTACGAGCAGTACTTC
CASSFVPSALYEQYF
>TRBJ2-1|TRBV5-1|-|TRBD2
TGCGCCAGCTTAGGGGAGGGACTAGCGGGCGGTTCCTACAATGAGCAGTTCTTC
CASLGEGLAGGSYNEQFF
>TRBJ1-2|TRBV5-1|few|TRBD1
TGCGCCAGCAGCTTGGCCGCGGACAGGGTGTTCTATGGCTACACCTTC
CASSLAADRVFYGYTF
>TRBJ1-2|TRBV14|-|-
TGTGCCAGCAGCCCGATTCGGAACTATGGCTACACCTTC
CASSPIRNYGYTF
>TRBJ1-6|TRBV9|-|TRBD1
TGTGCCAGCAGCGCCCTACAGGGGACTTATTCACCCCTCCACTTT
CASSALQGTYSPLHF
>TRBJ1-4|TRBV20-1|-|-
TGCAGTGCCGTTCCGGGTTCAGTGGGAAAACTGTTTTTT
CSAVPGSVGKLFF
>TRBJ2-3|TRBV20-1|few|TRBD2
TGCAGTGCTCAAACTAGCGGGAGGGTCGATACGCAGTATTTT
CSAQTSGRVDTQYF
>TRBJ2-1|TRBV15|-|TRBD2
TGTGCCACCAGCAGAGGGCTAGCGGGTATAGATGAGCAGTTCTTC
CATSRGLAGIDEQFF
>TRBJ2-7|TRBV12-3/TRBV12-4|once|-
TGTGCCAGCAGTCGGGGACGGCTCCTACGGGAGCAGTACTTC
CASSRGRLLREQYF
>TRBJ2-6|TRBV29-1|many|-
TGCAGCGTTGCGGGGTTTAGGTCTGGGGCCAACGTCCTGACTTTC
CSVAGFRSGANVLTF
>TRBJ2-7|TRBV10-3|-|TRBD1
TGTACCACCACAGGGGTCCACGAGCAGTACTTC
CTTTGVHEQYF
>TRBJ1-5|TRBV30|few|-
TGTGCCTGGAGTCCGACTCCTTTGAGCAATCAGCCCCAGCATTTT
CAWSPTPLSNQPQHF
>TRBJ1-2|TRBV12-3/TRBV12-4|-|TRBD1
TGTGCCAGCAGTCCGACAGGGGGCGGGGGCTCTGGCTACACCTTC
CASSPTGGGGSGYTF